A selection of T cell receptor beta chains follows, all from one sample in a study of response to subunit inactivated influenza vaccine. TCRdb redid the calling of the RT-PCR reads with MiXCR, one entry per CDR3 protein. Of roughly 780,000 distinct CDR3 sequences listed, approximately 17% are singletons. The material was PBMCs from blood, obtained more than 4 days after vaccination. The receptors were sampled from a man in his fifties who received an inactivated influenza vaccine. The CDR3 runs from the conserved cysteine through the conserved F or W. A D gene is named only where the DNA matches it firmly. Clone size is stated in some rows and not others, as once, few, many or a class when expanded.

cdr3_aa | cdr3_nt | v_call | clone_size | j_call | d_call
CASSPDRGPGYTF | TGTGCCAGCAGCCCAGACAGGGGGCCTGGCTACACCTTC | TRBV2 | few | TRBJ1-2 | TRBD1
CASTRDRIQETQYF | TGTGCCAGCACCCGGGACAGAATACAAGAGACCCAGTACTTC | TRBV6-2/TRBV6-3 | few | TRBJ2-5 | TRBD1
CASSVAGAKETQYF | TGTGCCAGCAGCGTAGCTGGGGCCAAAGAGACCCAGTACTTC | TRBV9 | - | TRBJ2-5 | -
CASSLYGETQYF | TGTGCCAGCAGCTTATACGGGGAGACCCAGTACTTC | TRBV7-2 | few | TRBJ2-5 | -
CASSLVGSSGRLHNEQFF | TGTGCCAGCAGCTTAGTGGGTTCTAGCGGGAGACTCCACAATGAGCAGTTCTTC | TRBV11-2 | few | TRBJ2-1 | TRBD2
CASSPRANTDTQYF | TGTGCCAGCAGCCCACGGGCCAATACAGATACGCAGTATTTT | TRBV7-9 | - | TRBJ2-3 | -
CASSLAGGQGGNQPQHF | TGTGCCAGCAGCTTAGCCGGGGGGCAGGGGGGCAATCAGCCCCAGCATTTT | TRBV7-8 | - | TRBJ1-5 | TRBD1
CSAKPPSGGNYGYTF | TGCAGTGCTAAACCCCCGTCAGGAGGAAACTATGGCTACACCTTC | TRBV20-1 | many | TRBJ1-2 | -
CAGSYSRSAGELFF | TGTGCCGGCAGTTATTCGAGGTCCGCCGGGGAGCTGTTTTTT | TRBV27 | - | TRBJ2-2 | -
CSARAGRGYTDTQYF | TGCAGTGCTAGAGCAGGCAGGGGCTATACAGATACGCAGTATTTT | TRBV20-1 | few | TRBJ2-3 | -
CASSNVLTAGNTIYF | TGTGCCAGCAGCAATGTACTTACGGCTGGAAACACCATATATTTT | TRBV7-2 | - | TRBJ1-3 | -
CASSGTGPNYGYTF | TGTGCCAGCAGTGGGACAGGGCCCAACTATGGCTACACCTTC | TRBV28 | - | TRBJ1-2 | TRBD1
CSVVGGRYTEAFF | TGCAGCGTTGTCGGGGGGAGGTACACTGAAGCTTTCTTT | TRBV29-1 | few | TRBJ1-1 | -
CASSQGGIGGQYF | TGTGCCAGCAGCCAAGGAGGGATCGGTGGGCAGTACTTC | TRBV3-1 | - | TRBJ2-7 | -
CSARSGQVYNEQFF | TGCAGTGCTAGGTCGGGACAGGTTTACAATGAGCAGTTCTTC | TRBV20-1 | few | TRBJ2-1 | TRBD1
CASSYLGDSTDTQYF | TGTGCCAGCAGTTACTTGGGGGATAGCACAGATACGCAGTATTTT | TRBV6-5 | few | TRBJ2-3 | -
CASSSGTGAGSTEAFF | TGTGCCAGCAGTTCGGGGACAGGGGCAGGGAGCACTGAAGCTTTCTTT | TRBV27 | - | TRBJ1-1 | TRBD1
CASGQGYEQYF | TGTGCCAGCGGACAGGGCTACGAGCAGTACTTC | TRBV7-2 | many | TRBJ2-7 | TRBD1
CAISEGDRGAYTF | TGTGCCATCAGTGAGGGGGACAGGGGGGCCTACACCTTC | TRBV10-3 | few | TRBJ1-2 | TRBD1
CASSGQDTDTQYF | TGTGCCAGCAGTGGACAGGATACAGATACGCAGTATTTT | TRBV5-6 | - | TRBJ2-3 | TRBD1
CASSLIGGLRETQYF | TGTGCCAGCAGCTTAATCGGGGGCCTGCGGGAGACCCAGTACTTC | TRBV7-2 | - | TRBJ2-5 | -
CSARTRSGTDTQYF | TGCAGTGCTAGAACCCGCTCTGGCACAGATACGCAGTATTTT | TRBV20-1 | few | TRBJ2-3 | -
CSARDSVRVGETQYF | TGCAGTGCTAGAGATTCGGTCAGGGTGGGAGAGACCCAGTACTTC | TRBV20-1 | - | TRBJ2-5 | -
CASSFSGQGWGETQYF | TGCGCCAGCAGCTTCTCGGGACAGGGGTGGGGAGAGACCCAGTACTTC | TRBV5-1 | - | TRBJ2-5 | TRBD1
CASSLARVGRGELFF | TGTGCCAGCAGCTTAGCCAGGGTGGGCCGCGGGGAGCTGTTTTTT | TRBV7-2 | - | TRBJ2-2 | -
CAISGTGGGGNTIYF | TGTGCCATCAGTGGGACAGGGGGCGGTGGAAACACCATATATTTT | TRBV10-3 | few | TRBJ1-3 | TRBD1
CATSRARNYGYTF | TGTGCCACCAGCAGAGCCCGGAACTATGGCTACACCTTC | TRBV15 | - | TRBJ1-2 | -
CSARDRTSGIGYNEQFF | TGCAGTGCTAGAGATCGGACTAGCGGGATTGGCTACAATGAGCAGTTCTTC | TRBV20-1 | many | TRBJ2-1 | TRBD2
CASSLARQGNQPQHF | TGTGCCAGCAGCTTAGCGCGCCAGGGGAATCAGCCCCAGCATTTT | TRBV7-2 | few | TRBJ1-5 | -
CASSLEGTPNSPLHF | TGCGCCAGCAGCTTGGAGGGGACACCGAATTCACCCCTCCACTTT | TRBV5-1 | - | TRBJ1-6 | -
CASSNGLAGVNEQFF | TGTGCCAGCAGTAACGGACTAGCGGGGGTAAATGAGCAGTTCTTC | TRBV5-4 | few | TRBJ2-1 | TRBD2
CASSLRGQGAFEQYF | TGTGCCAGCAGCCTTAGGGGACAGGGGGCGTTCGAGCAGTACTTC | TRBV11-2 | - | TRBJ2-7 | TRBD1
CSVTGGGPYEQYF | TGCAGCGTCACTGGGGGGGGACCCTACGAGCAGTACTTC | TRBV29-1 | few | TRBJ2-7 | TRBD2
CASSSPFWGDGDGYTF | TGTGCCAGCAGCTCTCCTTTCTGGGGGGACGGTGATGGCTACACCTTC | TRBV7-2 | few | TRBJ1-2 | -
CASSLRGSSTDTQYF | TGTGCCAGCAGTTTACGAGGATCCAGCACAGATACGCAGTATTTT | TRBV5-1 | few | TRBJ2-3 | -
CASSLSGREGNTDTQYF | TGTGCCAGCAGTTTATCGGGGCGGGAGGGCAACACAGATACGCAGTATTTT | TRBV27 | few | TRBJ2-3 | TRBD2
CASSSTDRGRETQYF | TGTGCCAGCAGCTCCACCGACAGGGGGCGTGAGACCCAGTACTTC | TRBV12-3/TRBV12-4 | - | TRBJ2-5 | TRBD1
CASSSINSEQFF | TGTGCCAGCAGCTCTATTAATAGTGAGCAGTTCTTC | TRBV7-9 | few | TRBJ2-1 | -
CASSYGLAGSLLGNEQFF | TGTGCCAGCAGTTACGGACTAGCGGGCTCCCTCTTAGGCAATGAGCAGTTCTTC | TRBV6-2/TRBV6-3 | - | TRBJ2-1 | TRBD2
CASSFMPLGGTDTQYF | TGTGCCAGCAGCTTTATGCCCCTTGGGGGGACAGATACGCAGTATTTT | TRBV13 | few | TRBJ2-3 | -
CATSDPIPGVGYNEQFF | TGTGCCACCAGTGATCCAATCCCGGGGGTGGGATACAATGAGCAGTTCTTC | TRBV24-1 | few | TRBJ2-1 | -
CASSLEWTSGSSDTQYF | TGTGCCAGCAGCCTCGAGTGGACTAGCGGGAGCTCAGATACGCAGTATTTT | TRBV7-2 | few | TRBJ2-3 | TRBD2
CSAGQGSGANVLTF | TGCAGCGCCGGACAGGGGTCTGGGGCCAACGTCCTGACTTTC | TRBV29-1 | - | TRBJ2-6 | TRBD1
CSAAGGGRGTDTQYF | TGCAGTGCTGCCGGGGGGGGGCGTGGAACAGATACGCAGTATTTT | TRBV20-1 | - | TRBJ2-3 | TRBD2
CSVTRGPETQYF | TGCAGCGTCACTCGCGGTCCGGAGACCCAGTACTTC | TRBV29-1 | - | TRBJ2-5 | -
CASSLVAGQGPYEQYF | TGTGCCAGCAGCTTAGTGGCCGGGCAGGGCCCCTACGAGCAGTACTTC | TRBV7-2 | few | TRBJ2-7 | -
CASSGQLQGGQFF | TGTGCCAGCAGCGGTCAATTACAGGGTGGACAGTTCTTC | TRBV7-9 | - | TRBJ2-1 | -
CASRNRDWREDTGELFF | TGTGCCAGCAGGAACCGAGACTGGAGGGAGGACACCGGGGAGCTGTTTTTT | TRBV6-1 | - | TRBJ2-2 | -
CASSRDPGYNEQFF | TGTGCCAGCAGCCGGGACCCCGGCTACAATGAGCAGTTCTTC | TRBV7-8 | - | TRBJ2-1 | -
CASSAGTARTEAFF | TGTGCCAGCAGTGCAGGGACAGCAAGGACTGAAGCTTTCTTT | TRBV12-3/TRBV12-4 | - | TRBJ1-1 | TRBD1
CASSIGQNYEQYF | TGTGCCAGTAGTATCGGACAAAATTACGAGCAGTACTTC | TRBV19 | few | TRBJ2-7 | -
CSARVAGTYEQYF | TGCAGTGCTAGAGTAGCGGGAACCTACGAGCAGTACTTC | TRBV20-1 | many | TRBJ2-7 | TRBD2
CSARDLRHSDYGYTF | TGCAGTGCTAGAGATTTACGACATTCTGACTATGGCTACACCTTC | TRBV20-1 | - | TRBJ1-2 | -
CASGGDTYEQYF | TGTGCCTCCGGGGGGGACACCTACGAGCAGTACTTC | TRBV3-1 | few | TRBJ2-7 | TRBD2
CASSPRAFNQPQHF | TGTGCCAGCAGCCCCCGGGCCTTCAATCAGCCCCAGCATTTT | TRBV12-3/TRBV12-4 | - | TRBJ1-5 | -
CASSQSAGVNQPQHF | TGCGCCAGCAGCCAATCGGCAGGGGTAAATCAGCCCCAGCATTTT | TRBV4-1 | few | TRBJ1-5 | -
CASSQTATRAETQYF | TGCGCCAGCAGCCAAACCGCGACTAGGGCGGAGACCCAGTACTTC | TRBV4-3 | - | TRBJ2-5 | -
CASSPRQFRGDTQYF | TGTGCCAGCAGCCCTCGACAGTTTCGCGGAGATACGCAGTATTTT | TRBV11-2 | - | TRBJ2-3 | -
CASSPLAVSYEQYF | TGTGCCAGCAGTCCCCTAGCGGTCTCCTACGAGCAGTACTTC | TRBV12-3/TRBV12-4 | - | TRBJ2-7 | TRBD2